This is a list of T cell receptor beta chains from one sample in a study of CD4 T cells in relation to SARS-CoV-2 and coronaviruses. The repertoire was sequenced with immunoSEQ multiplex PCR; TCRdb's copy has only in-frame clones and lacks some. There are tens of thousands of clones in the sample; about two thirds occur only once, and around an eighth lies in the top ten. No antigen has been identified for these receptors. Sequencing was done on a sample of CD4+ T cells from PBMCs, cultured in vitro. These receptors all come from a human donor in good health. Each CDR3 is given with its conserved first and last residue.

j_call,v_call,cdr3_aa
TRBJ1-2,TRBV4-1,CASSQQRDGYTF
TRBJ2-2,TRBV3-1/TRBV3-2,CASSLRAQHGELFF
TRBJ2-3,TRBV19,CAGGAGTDTQYF
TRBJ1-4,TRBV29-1,CSVLRGSDGEKLFF
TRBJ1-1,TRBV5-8,CASSLVRRTEAFF
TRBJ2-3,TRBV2,CASRRTSGRADTQYF
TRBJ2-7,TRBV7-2,CASRPAGGYEQYF
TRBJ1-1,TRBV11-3,CASSLGRGNTEAFF
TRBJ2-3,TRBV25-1,CAIGTGFGDSTDTQYF
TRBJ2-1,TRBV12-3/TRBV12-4,CASSPSGGDEQFF
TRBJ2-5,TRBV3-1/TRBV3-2,CASSPPSGWETQYF
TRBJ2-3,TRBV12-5,CASGRTSGSDTQYF
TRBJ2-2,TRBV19,CASSIYAGSNTGELFF
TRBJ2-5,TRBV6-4,CASSARRTEQETQYF
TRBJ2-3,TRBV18,CASSPVAASTDTQYF
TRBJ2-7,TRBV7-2,CASSLRVVSEQYF
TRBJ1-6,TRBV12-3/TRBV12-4,CASSRGGPLHF
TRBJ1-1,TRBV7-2,CASSLETAGPNTEAFF
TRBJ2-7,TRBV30,CAWSDTAISYEQYF
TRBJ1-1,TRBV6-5,CASRPGRQNTEAFF
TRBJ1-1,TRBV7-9,CASSPGRGPSNTEAFF
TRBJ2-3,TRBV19,CASSTSGLGQVTDTQYF
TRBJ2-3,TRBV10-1,CASSDLKGADTQYF
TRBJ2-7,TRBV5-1,CASSLVSEPEQYF
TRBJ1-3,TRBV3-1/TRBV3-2,CASSLRPGQGGNTIYF
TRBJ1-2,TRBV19,CASRTGTAPYGYTF
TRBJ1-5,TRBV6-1,CASSEGPGEAQPQHF
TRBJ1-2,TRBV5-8,CASSSIVGQGLSNYGYTF